These T cell receptor beta chains were read from a single sample in a study of T cells after somatic rescue of genetic block. Using immunoSEQ multiplex PCR, the repertoire was profiled, and TCRdb retains in-frame clones only, with some absent. This table has roughly 71,000 clones, approximately 90% appearing once. The sequenced sample was peripheral blood mononuclear cells (PBMCs). The receptors stem from a young man. CDR3s include the opening cysteine and the closing phenylalanine or tryptophan. D genes are given only for firm matches. The size entry is marked missing in some rows and otherwise reads once, few, many or a size class.

TRBJ2-2 | TRBV7-6 | - | once | CASSLRPDGSTGELFF | TGTGCCAGCAGCTTAAGGCCGGACGGGAGCACCGGGGAGCTGTTTTTT
TRBJ2-5 | TRBV4-1 | - | once | CASSQIRGNIVRYF | TGCGCCAGCAGCCAAATCAGGGGTAACATAGTCCGGTACTTC
TRBJ2-5 | TRBV19 | - | - | CASSIGYLASQETQYF | TGTGCCAGTAGTATAGGATACCTAGCGAGCCAAGAGACCCAGTACTTC
TRBJ2-1 | TRBV6-1 | TRBD2 | - | CASREVAGGNNEQFF | TGTGCCAGCCGGGAAGTAGCGGGGGGAAACAATGAGCAGTTCTTC
TRBJ2-2 | TRBV6-5 | - | - | CASSYVNTGELFF | TGTGCCAGCAGTTACGTGAACACCGGGGAGCTGTTTTTT
TRBJ2-2 | TRBV19 | - | - | CASSQRPGELFF | TGTGCCAGTAGTCAGCGTCCCGGGGAGCTGTTTTTT
TRBJ1-1 | TRBV18 | - | - | CASSLNSADTEAFF | TGTGCCAGCTCACTTAACTCGGCGGACACTGAAGCTTTCTTT
TRBJ1-2 | TRBV5-5 | - | - | CASSLDGATYGYTF | TGTGCCAGCAGCTTGGACGGGGCCACCTATGGCTACACCTTC
TRBJ1-2 | TRBV7-2 | TRBD1 | - | CASSWEQGARGYTF | TGTGCCAGCAGCTGGGAGCAGGGGGCGCGTGGCTACACCTTC
TRBJ1-1 | TRBV6-1 | - | - | CASSTGGTEAFF | TGTGCCAGCAGTACCGGGGGCACTGAAGCTTTCTTT
TRBJ1-2 | TRBV7-3 | - | - | CASSGDGTNYGYTF | TGTGCCAGCAGCGGGGACGGTACTAACTATGGCTACACCTTC
TRBJ2-7 | TRBV18 | TRBD1 | - | CASSPGTGGIYEQYF | TGTGCCAGCTCACCAGGGACAGGGGGAATCTACGAGCAGTACTTC
TRBJ2-5 | TRBV7-2 | - | once | CASSLAGSQETQYF | TGTGCCAGCAGCTTAGCGGGCAGCCAAGAGACCCAGTACTTC
TRBJ1-4 | TRBV4-1 | - | few | CASSQAPGAGEKLFF | TGCGCCAGCAGCCAAGCCCCCGGGGCGGGGGAAAAACTGTTTTTT
TRBJ2-3 | TRBV2 | - | - | CASSGGDTFTDTQYF | TGTGCCAGCAGTGGCGGGGACACATTCACAGATACGCAGTATTTT
TRBJ2-3 | TRBV7-9 | TRBD1 | - | CASSARGHPTDTQYF | TGTGCCAGCAGCGCCAGGGGGCACCCCACAGATACGCAGTATTTT
TRBJ2-1 | TRBV7-2 | TRBD2 | once | CASSKLAGGGYNEQFF | TGTGCCAGCAGCAAACTAGCGGGAGGGGGTTACAATGAGCAGTTCTTC
TRBJ2-4 | TRBV2 | TRBD1 | - | CASRDRGGQNIQYF | TGTGCCAGCAGGGACAGGGGAGGCCAAAACATTCAGTACTTC
TRBJ1-1 | TRBV7-6 | - | - | CASSSTVDTEAFF | TGTGCCAGCAGCTCCACGGTGGACACTGAAGCTTTCTTT
TRBJ2-2 | TRBV5-1 | - | - | CASSSLGGTTGELFF | TGCGCCAGCAGCTCTTTGGGGGGAACTACCGGGGAGCTGTTTTTT
TRBJ2-1 | TRBV4-2 | TRBD2 | - | CASSQDSRGDNEQFF | TGTGCCAGCAGCCAAGACAGCCGGGGGGACAATGAGCAGTTCTTC
TRBJ1-5 | TRBV2 | - | - | CASSEAGGQSQPQHF | TGTGCCAGCAGTGAAGCAGGGGGGCAAAGTCAGCCCCAGCATTTT
TRBJ1-2 | TRBV5-1 | TRBD1 | - | CASSPTPDRGQYYGYTF | TGCGCCAGCAGTCCGACCCCTGACAGGGGGCAATACTATGGCTACACCTTC
TRBJ2-7 | TRBV10-3 | TRBD1 | once | CAIRGGQGHTYEQYF | TGTGCCATCAGGGGCGGACAGGGGCATACCTACGAGCAGTACTTC
TRBJ1-3 | TRBV5-1 | - | - | CASSPTSSSGNTIYF | TGCGCCAGCAGCCCGACCTCTAGCTCTGGAAACACCATATATTTT
TRBJ2-1 | TRBV6-5 | TRBD2 | - | CASSYVTSGPYNEQFF | TGTGCCAGCAGTTACGTGACTAGCGGGCCCTACAATGAGCAGTTCTTC
TRBJ1-4 | TRBV27 | - | - | CATQIRAGEKLFF | TGTGCCACCCAAATCCGCGCCGGTGAAAAACTGTTTTTT
TRBJ1-2 | TRBV7-8 | TRBD1 | - | CASSPREGQEFYGYTF | TGTGCCAGCAGCCCAAGAGAAGGACAGGAGTTCTATGGCTACACCTTC
TRBJ2-7 | TRBV27 | - | once | CASRELVSSEQYF | TGTGCCAGCAGAGAGTTGGTCTCTTCCGAGCAGTACTTC
TRBJ2-1 | TRBV5-1 | - | - | CASSLGTPRDEQFF | TGCGCCAGCAGCTTGGGGACCCCCCGGGATGAGCAGTTCTTC
TRBJ2-5 | TRBV9 | - | - | CASSVGQETQYF | TGTGCCAGCAGCGTAGGCCAAGAGACCCAGTACTTC
TRBJ2-7 | TRBV5-6 | - | - | CASSLNRYEQYF | TGTGCCAGCAGCTTGAATCGGTACGAGCAGTACTTC
TRBJ2-5 | TRBV2 | - | - | CASRGLGGGETQYF | TGTGCCAGCAGGGGGCTGGGGGGAGGAGAGACCCAGTACTTC